This T cell receptor beta chain originates from a study of identical twins. V lost 2 bases, J lost 1 base, and 5 bases stayed unmatched. This CDR3 spans 16 amino acids. Germline lookup yields CDR1 SGHRS and CDR2 YFSETQ. This clonotype was seen repeatedly, ten times or more. One entry per CDR3 protein results from TCRdb running MiXCR on the 5' RACE reads. The table has hundreds of thousands of distinct CDR3 sequences, more than 9% seen once. These data also featured in a second study, about yellow fever vaccine responses in identical twins.

This clonotype originated in a woman aged 18 to 35 in good health. This chain links TRBV5-1 with TRBJ2-2, with TRBD1 matching 7 bases. Source material: PBMCs. The chain's CDR3 is CASSFRQGMNTGELFF. CDR3 sequence (DNA): TGCGCCAGCAGCTTCAGACAGGGAATGAACACCGGGGAGCTGTTTTTT.